These 23 T cell receptor beta chains were all obtained from the same sample, sequenced in a study of T cell responses to AZD1222 COVID-19 vaccine. Generated by immunoSEQ multiplex PCR, the TCRdb table keeps only in-frame clones and is missing some. Of about 53,000 clones listed, approximately 84% are singletons. Sequences were derived from peripheral blood, sampled on day 0 of AZD1222 vaccination. The receptors were sampled from an adult in good health.

The genes are TRBV6-5 and TRBJ1-3; 7 bases are shared with TRBD1. The CDR3 has 15 residues. Losses at the gene ends were 5 bases for V and 4 bases for J; bases not matched to a gene: 8. Germline loops: CDR1 MNHEY, CDR2 SVGAGI. The CDR3 DNA reads TGTGCCAGCAGTCGCCAGACAGGGCGGGGAAACACCATATATTTT. This encodes CASSRQTGRGNTIYF.

The V gene is TRBV7-3, the J gene TRBJ2-5; D may be TRBD1 (5 bases). The CDR3 consists of 15 residues. CDR1 and CDR2 (germline): SGHTA, FQGTGA. The V end was cut by 1 base, the J end by 4 bases, with 13 bases between. The CDR3 region is CASSLNSGNRETQYF. The CDR3, as DNA: TGTGCCAGCAGCTTAAACTCAGGGAATCGAGAGACCCAGTACTTC.

This chain connects TRBV18 to TRBJ1-1, with D tentatively TRBD1 (5 bases). The CDR3 runs to 15 residues. The V and J ends lost 3 bases and 0 bases respectively, with 11 bases between them. Germline CDR1 reads KGHSH; CDR2 reads LQKENI. The DNA of the CDR3 is TGTGCCAGCTCACCTCCGGGACGTATGAACACTGAAGCTTTCTTT. This sequence encodes CASSPPGRMNTEAFF.

This clone was seen a handful of times. The genes are TRBV28 and TRBJ2-7, with a tentative D call TRBD2 (6 bases). CDR1 is MDHEN, CDR2 SYDVKM, per germline. V gave up 8 bases and J gave up 1 base, with 6 bases separating them. The CDR3 length is 11 residues. CDR3 in amino acids: CASGTSYEQYF. The CDR3 DNA follows: TGTGCCAGCGGGACTTCCTACGAGCAGTACTTC.

This clone was seen a handful of times. The chain links TRBV7-6 to TRBJ2-1; tentatively, D is TRBD2 (6 bases). Germline lookup yields CDR1 SGHVS and CDR2 FNYEAQ. This CDR3 contains 15 residues. V lost 5 bases and J 9 bases, leaving 20 bases between the germline ends. CDR3 region: CASSAFTRGGGEQFF. For the CDR3, the DNA is TGTGCCAGCAGCGCTTTCACGCGGGGAGGAGGTGAGCAGTTCTTC.

The chain combines TRBV19 with TRBJ2-3; 7 positions agree with TRBD2. The ends lost 4 bases at V and 2 bases at J; junction bases unmatched: 3. CDR3 length: 14 residues. CDR1 is LNHDA and CDR2 is SQIVND in the germline V gene (reference sequence). CDR3 loop: CASSTRDYTDTQYF. In DNA form, the CDR3 reads TGTGCCAGTAGTACCAGGGACTACACAGATACGCAGTATTTT.

CDR3 protein: CASSLGQGATNEKLFF. The CDR3 nucleotides are TGTGCCAGCAGCCTGGGACAGGGGGCCACTAATGAAAAACTGTTTTTT. The chain combines TRBV7-9 with TRBJ1-4; 12 bases match TRBD1. CDR3 size: 16 residues. The germline gives CDR1 SEHNR, CDR2 FQNEAQ (reference sequence). Trimming took 5 bases from V and 2 from J; bases not matched to a gene: 3. The full variable domain, rest sourced from reference TRBV7-9 and TRBJ1-4, is DTGVSQNPRHKITKRGQNVTFRCDPISEHNRLYWYRQTLGQGPEFLTYFQNEAQLEKSRLLSDRFSAERPKGSFSTLEIQRTEQGDSAMYLCASSLGQGATNEKLFFGSGTQLSVL.

This sequence joins TRBV3-1 (or the pseudogene TRBV3-2) and TRBJ2-1; 11 bases map to TRBD1. The J segment lost 6 bases and the V segment lost 4 bases, leaving 2 bases of the junction unmatched. Germline CDR1 and CDR2: LGHDT and YNNKEL (reference sequence). This CDR3 has 14 residues. The CDR3, as DNA: TGTGCCAGCAGCCTAGGGACAGGGGGCAATGAGCAGTTCTTC. This codes for CASSLGTGGNEQFF.

The genes are TRBV13 and TRBJ1-1; 7 positions agree with TRBD1. The germline V gene encodes CDR1 PRHDT and CDR2 FYEKMQ (reference sequence). Trimming removed 4 bases from V and 2 bases from J; junction bases left unmatched: 7. This CDR3 has 15 residues. The CDR3 bases are TGTGCCAGCAGCTCCGGGCCAGGGGGAAACACTGAAGCTTTCTTT. It yields the protein CASSSGPGGNTEAFF.

The V call is TRBV28, the J call TRBJ1-3; D is perhaps TRBD1 (6 bases). Looked up from germline, CDR1 is MDHEN and CDR2 is SYDVKM. V was pared by 7 bases and J by 0 bases, with 10 bases between. CDR3 length: 14 amino acids. CDR3 amino acids: CASISGVSGNTIYF. The DNA of the CDR3 is TGTGCCAGCATCTCAGGGGTCTCTGGAAACACCATATATTTT.

The V and J genes are TRBV7-9 and TRBJ2-1; 10 nucleotides agree with TRBD2. This CDR3 comprises 15 residues. Looked up from germline, CDR1 is SEHNR and CDR2 is FQNEAQ (reference sequence). V gave up 6 bases and J gave up 3 bases; unmatched junction bases: 5. This CDR3 is CASRDTSGVYNEQFF. CDR3 coding DNA: TGTGCCAGCAGGGATACTAGCGGGGTCTACAATGAGCAGTTCTTC.

The V gene is TRBV10-3, the J gene TRBJ2-7; D might be TRBD1 (6 bases). Germline values: CDR1 ENHRY, CDR2 SYGVKD. Trimming shortened V by 7 bases and J by 4 bases, and 14 bases separated the two germline ends. This CDR3 comprises 13 residues. Here the CDR3 reads CAITPGHLYEQYF. The CDR3 DNA reads TGTGCCATCACCCCGGGACATCTATACGAGCAGTACTTC.

This clone was recorded once. The chain links TRBV10-1 to TRBJ2-7, with D possibly being TRBD1 (6 bases). Per the germline V gene, CDR1 is WNHNN and CDR2 is SYGVQD (reference sequence). CDR3 size: 15 residues. The V gene lost 6 bases and the J gene lost 0 bases, with 15 bases spanning the gap. CDR3 residues: CASSPGQFNSYEQYF. The CDR3 DNA follows: TGCGCCAGCAGCCCAGGACAGTTCAACTCCTACGAGCAGTACTTC.

The V and J genes are TRBV5-1 and TRBJ2-1; 8 bases match TRBD2. The trim removed 3 bases at V and 8 bases at J, leaving 7 bases unmatched. Germline V lookup: CDR1 SGHRS, CDR2 YFSETQ. The CDR3 covers 14 residues. The CDR3 here is CASSWGTSVYEQFF. CDR3 bases: TGCGCCAGCAGCTGGGGGACTAGTGTCTATGAGCAGTTCTTC.

This clone is a singleton in its sample. This chain connects TRBV6-5 to TRBJ2-3; 10 bases align to TRBD1. Losses at the gene ends were 6 bases for V and 6 bases for J; bases not matched to a gene: 9. The CDR3 has 15 amino acids. CDR1 and CDR2 (germline): MNHEY, SVGAGI. CDR3 region: CASSSDRGPKDTQYF. The CDR3 DNA sequence: TGTGCCAGCAGCTCAGACAGGGGGCCTAAGGATACGCAGTATTTT.

The gene calls are TRBV5-1 and TRBJ2-4; tentative D call: TRBD1 (6 bases). There are 19 residues in the CDR3. Germline CDR1 is SGHRS and CDR2 is YFSETQ. The V end lost 4 bases, the J end lost 3 bases, and 26 bases lay between the germline ends. CDR3 residues: CASSQRAQGPVSHKNIQYF. CDR3 nucleotides: TGCGCCAGCAGCCAGAGGGCACAGGGACCAGTTTCCCACAAAAACATTCAGTACTTC.

The genes are TRBV4-1 and TRBJ1-1; TRBD1 might be the D (6 bases). CDR1 and CDR2 from the germline V gene are MGHRA and YSYEKL. V lost 1 base to trimming and J lost 10 bases, with 16 bases between them. The CDR3 runs 14 residues. CDR3 sequence: CASSQVNREKIAFF. For the CDR3, the DNA is TGCGCCAGCAGCCAAGTTAACAGGGAGAAGATAGCTTTCTTT.

This rearrangement joins TRBV5-4 to TRBJ2-1; a possible D gene is TRBD1 (5 bases). V lost 0 bases and J lost 0, with 13 bases in between. CDR3 length: 17 residues. Germline V gene lookup returns CDR1 SGHNT and CDR2 YYREEE (reference sequence). Here the CDR3 DNA reads TGTGCCAGCAGCTTGGGGCTCGGGCAGGGCTCCTACAATGAGCAGTTCTTC. It translates to CASSLGLGQGSYNEQFF.

A single count supports this clone. The V call is TRBV11-3, the J call TRBJ2-7, with D perhaps matching TRBD2 (6 bases). Germline loops: CDR1 SGHNT, CDR2 YENEEA. The CDR3 loop spans 15 amino acids. V dropped 0 bases and J dropped 7 bases, with 16 bases sitting between them. The CDR3 bases are TGTGCCAGCAGCTTAGAACAAACTGCCGCGGGGGAGCAGTACTTC. Protein: CASSLEQTAAGEQYF.

The chain uses TRBV2 and TRBJ1-5; a weak D match, TRBD1 (5 bases). In germline, CDR1 is SNHLY, CDR2 FYNNEI. The CDR3 covers 15 residues. V lost 6 bases, J lost 3 bases, and 15 bases lay in between. The CDR3 coding sequence is TGTGCCAGCAGAGGCACCGACGGACACAATCAGCCCCAGCATTTT. It yields the protein CASRGTDGHNQPQHF. Using reference TRBV2 and TRBJ1-5 for the parts outside the CDR3, the full variable domain is EPEVTQTPSHQVTQMGQEVILRCVPISNHLYFYWYRQILGQKVEFLVSFYNNEISEKSEIFDDQFSVERPDGSNFTLKIRSTKLEDSAMYFCASRGTDGHNQPQHFGDGTRLSIL.

The gene calls are TRBV6-5 and TRBJ2-1; 10 nucleotides align to TRBD1. Germline trimming cut 5 bases from V and 7 bases from J; bases unmatched to any gene: 8. The CDR3 contains 15 residues. Germline V gene sequence: CDR1 MNHEY, CDR2 SVGAGI. The CDR3 region is CASSRPGQGRNEQFF. The CDR3 DNA reads TGTGCCAGCAGTCGCCCGGGACAGGGGCGGAATGAGCAGTTCTTC.

The chain is built from TRBV21-1 and TRBJ1-5. TRBV21-1 counts as a pseudogene. This CDR3 region has 14 residues. In DNA, the CDR3 is TGTGCCAGCATTAAAGGAGGGAGCAATCAGCCCCAGCATTTT. Translating gives CASIKGGSNQPQHF.

This chain uses TRBV5-1 with TRBJ2-3, with D perhaps matching TRBD1 or TRBD2 (5 bases each). Trimming pared 3 bases from V and 1 base from J, leaving 15 bases between. In germline, CDR1 is SGHRS, CDR2 YFSETQ. The CDR3 spans 16 residues. The CDR3 loop reads CASSSGTSGGTDTQYF. Here the CDR3 DNA reads TGCGCCAGCAGCTCGGGGACGAGTGGAGGCACAGATACGCAGTATTTT.